This is a list of T cell receptor beta chains from one sample in a study of cytomegalovirus exposure and HLA in healthy donors. The data were produced by immunoSEQ multiplex PCR, yet TCRdb's version contains in-frame clones alone and is incomplete. The table lists 150,000 to 200,000 clones, approximately 79% of them singletons. The sequencing input was PBMCs. The receptors stem from a human donor in good health. Each CDR3 is given with its conserved first and last residue. The D gene is left open where the match is weak. A clone size is listed for some rows: how often the clone was seen (once, few, many), or a class if it is expanded.

>NA|TRBJ2-7|TRBD1|TRBV19
TGTGCCAGTACCCCAGGACAGGACGTCTCCTACGAGCAGTACTTC
CASTPGQDVSYEQYF
>few|TRBJ1-1|NA|TRBV11-2
TGTGCCAGCAGCGTGACAGCCAACACTGAAGCTTTCTTT
CASSVTANTEAFF
>NA|TRBJ2-3|TRBD2|TRBV4-3
TGCGCCAGCAGCCGAGCCCTAGCGGGGGCAAGCACAGATACGCAGTATTTT
CASSRALAGASTDTQYF
>NA|TRBJ2-5|NA|TRBV19
TGTGCCAGTAGTAACCGACAGGTTAAAGAGACCCAGTACTTC
CASSNRQVKETQYF
>few|TRBJ1-4|NA|TRBV10-3
TGTGCCATCAGTGAGTCGGGGGCTGCTAATGAAAAACTGTTTTTT
CAISESGAANEKLFF
>NA|TRBJ2-1|NA|TRBV4-1
TGCGCCAGCAGCCAAGACCAAGCCCGCCTAAACAATGAGCAGTTCTTC
CASSQDQARLNNEQFF
>few|TRBJ2-3|NA|TRBV25-1
TGTGCCAGCAACCGGGACTCCGATACGCAGTATTTT
CASNRDSDTQYF
>NA|TRBJ2-7|NA|TRBV7-9
TGTTCCAGCAGCTTATTGGGCCACGAGCAGTACTTC
CSSSLLGHEQYF
>NA|TRBJ1-2|NA|TRBV7-2
TGTGCCAGCAGGACCCGGGGTGGCTACACCTTC
CASRTRGGYTF
>NA|TRBJ1-3|TRBD1|TRBV6-5
TGTGCCAGTACTAGATTGCAGGGGGTCGGAAACACCATATATTTT
CASTRLQGVGNTIYF
>once|TRBJ1-1|TRBD1|TRBV11-3
TGTGCCAGCAAGAAGGGGGCGAACACTGAAGCTTTCTTT
CASKKGANTEAFF
>once|TRBJ1-2|TRBD1|TRBV9
TGTGCCAGCAGCCCCCGGACAGGGCCTTATGGCTACACCTTC
CASSPRTGPYGYTF
>NA|TRBJ2-3|TRBD2|TRBV5-6
TGTGCCAGCAGCTTGAGCGGGACTAGCACAGATACGCAGTATTTT
CASSLSGTSTDTQYF
>NA|TRBJ1-6|TRBD1|TRBV5-1
TGCGCCAGCAGCCGAGGACAGGGTTTCCCTAATTCACCCCTCCACTTT
CASSRGQGFPNSPLHF
>NA|TRBJ1-5|NA|TRBV21-1
TGCGGGGACAGGGTTCGCAATCAGCCCCAGCATTTT
CGDRVRNQPQHF
>NA|TRBJ2-7|TRBD2|TRBV27
TGTGCCAGCAGTTTATATTCCGCGGGGGGCAAACACGAGCAGTACTTC
CASSLYSAGGKHEQYF
>NA|TRBJ1-2|TRBD1|TRBV2
TGTGCCAGCAGTGAGGGCAGGGGGGAACACTATGGCTACACCTTC
CASSEGRGEHYGYTF
>once|TRBJ2-1|NA|TRBV27
TGTGCTTCCGGGCCTAGCATGATCCATGAGCAGTTCTTC
CASGPSMIHEQFF
>NA|TRBJ1-1|NA|TRBV4-1
TGCGCCAGCAGCCAAGAGGACAGTTACACTGAAGCTTTCTTT
CASSQEDSYTEAFF
>NA|TRBJ2-2|TRBD2|TRBV4-3
TGCGCCAGCAGCCAAGATAGGGCTAGCGGGGGGACCGGGGAGCTGTTTTTT
CASSQDRASGGTGELFF
>NA|TRBJ2-7|NA|TRBV11-3
TGTGCCAGCAGCTTGAGTGACTACGAGCAGTACTTC
CASSLSDYEQYF
>NA|TRBJ2-7|TRBD1|TRBV10-3
TGTGCCATCAACGAAGGGGGCGTGGACGAGCAGTACTTC
CAINEGGVDEQYF
>NA|TRBJ2-7|NA|TRBV6-6
TGTGCCAGCAGTTACAGGGGTGTGAACGAGCAGTACTTC
CASSYRGVNEQYF
>NA|TRBJ2-7|TRBD1|TRBV5-4
TGTGCCAGCAGCTTGAGCCGGGACAGGGGGTTCGAGCAGTACTTC
CASSLSRDRGFEQYF
>NA|TRBJ2-5|TRBD1|TRBV7-2
TGTGCCAGCAGCTCAGGGGGGACCCAGTACTTC
CASSSGGTQYF
>NA|TRBJ1-2|TRBD1|TRBV25-1
TGTGCCAGCAGTGAATATCGGCCAGGGGGCCGATCTAACTATGGCTACACCTTC
CASSEYRPGGRSNYGYTF
>NA|TRBJ2-2|TRBD1|TRBV19
TGTGCCAGTAGTAACAGGGGGCTATCCGGGGAGCTGTTTTTT
CASSNRGLSGELFF
>NA|TRBJ2-1|TRBD1|TRBV6-4
TGTGCCAGTTCTACGGACAGGGCGAATGAGCAGTTCTTC
CASSTDRANEQFF
>NA|TRBJ1-4|NA|TRBV4-3
TGCGCCAGCAGCCAAGTTTGGGGCCGAACTAATGAAAAACTGTTTTTT
CASSQVWGRTNEKLFF
>NA|TRBJ1-5|NA|TRBV19
TGTGCCAGTAGTGAGGTGCAGGGTGCAAGCAATCAGCCCCAGCATTTT
CASSEVQGASNQPQHF
>NA|TRBJ1-2|TRBD1|TRBV7-2
TGTGCCAGCAGCGAAGACAGGGGGCTTGGCTACACCTTC
CASSEDRGLGYTF
>NA|TRBJ1-3|TRBD1|TRBV7-8
TGTGCCAGCAGCTTTCGCGGCCACAGGGGGGACTCTGGAAACACCATATATTTT
CASSFRGHRGDSGNTIYF
>once|TRBJ2-7|TRBD1|TRBV2
TGTGCCAGCAGTCAGGACAGGGGGCTCATAGACGAGCAGTACTTC
CASSQDRGLIDEQYF
>once|TRBJ2-3|TRBD2|TRBV6-1
TGTGCCAGCAGTGAGGTTAGCGGGGGGAGCACAGATACGCAGTATTTT
CASSEVSGGSTDTQYF
>NA|TRBJ2-3|TRBD2|TRBV5-1
TGCGCCAGCAGCTTGGTCCTAGCGGGGGGGCTTGGTTCCACAGATACGCAGTATTTT
CASSLVLAGGLGSTDTQYF
>NA|TRBJ1-1|TRBD1|TRBV2
TGTGCCTGTACAGGGGGGACTGAAGCTTTCTTT
CACTGGTEAFF
>NA|TRBJ1-4|NA|TRBV6-6
TGTGCCAGCAGTAACACCGCTAATGAAAAACTGTTTTTT
CASSNTANEKLFF
>NA|TRBJ2-5|TRBD2|TRBV11-3
TGTGCCAGCAGCCCGGGGACTACATCGCAAGAGACCCAGTACTTC
CASSPGTTSQETQYF
>NA|TRBJ2-3|TRBD2|TRBV5-1
TGCGCCAGCAGTCGGACTAGCGGACTCACAGATACGCAGTATTTT
CASSRTSGLTDTQYF
>NA|TRBJ1-2|NA|TRBV2
TGTGCCAGCAGTGAAGCGCTTAAGGGGCCCTATGGCTACCCCTTC
CASSEALKGPYGYPF